This TCR beta chain was documented in a study of blood T cell repertoires in COVID-19. Across the whole study: COVID-19 samples, acute and convalescent, were from the United States, Italy and Spain.

The study drew participants aged about 18 to 95 years from 24 US areas. Each recovered donor of Cohort 3 presented with two negative PCRs, clearance, or symptom resolution. This CDR3 has 14 amino acids. The V end lost 1 base, the J end lost 6 bases, and 12 bases lay between the germline ends. Germline V gives CDR1 LNHNV, CDR2 YYDKDF (reference sequence). As originally analysed: From reference gene primer amplification, estimates of nucleated cell counts were derived. TCRdb keeps only in-frame clones here, not all; method: immunoSEQ multiplex PCR. Clone size and the V and J calls come from that table; the DNA yielded D and trimming. The table records under 250,000 clones, 84% of them present only once.

Sequences were obtained from PBMCs or T cells enriched from blood (not recorded which). The rearrangement links TRBV15 to TRBJ2-5; D is possibly TRBD1 (5 bases). This TCR was recovered from a man aged 55 to 70 who had recovered from COVID-19. The CDR3 loop is CATSRGQGHQTQYF. CDR3 nucleotide sequence: TGTGCCACCAGCAGAGGCCAGGGCCATCAGACCCAGTACTTC.